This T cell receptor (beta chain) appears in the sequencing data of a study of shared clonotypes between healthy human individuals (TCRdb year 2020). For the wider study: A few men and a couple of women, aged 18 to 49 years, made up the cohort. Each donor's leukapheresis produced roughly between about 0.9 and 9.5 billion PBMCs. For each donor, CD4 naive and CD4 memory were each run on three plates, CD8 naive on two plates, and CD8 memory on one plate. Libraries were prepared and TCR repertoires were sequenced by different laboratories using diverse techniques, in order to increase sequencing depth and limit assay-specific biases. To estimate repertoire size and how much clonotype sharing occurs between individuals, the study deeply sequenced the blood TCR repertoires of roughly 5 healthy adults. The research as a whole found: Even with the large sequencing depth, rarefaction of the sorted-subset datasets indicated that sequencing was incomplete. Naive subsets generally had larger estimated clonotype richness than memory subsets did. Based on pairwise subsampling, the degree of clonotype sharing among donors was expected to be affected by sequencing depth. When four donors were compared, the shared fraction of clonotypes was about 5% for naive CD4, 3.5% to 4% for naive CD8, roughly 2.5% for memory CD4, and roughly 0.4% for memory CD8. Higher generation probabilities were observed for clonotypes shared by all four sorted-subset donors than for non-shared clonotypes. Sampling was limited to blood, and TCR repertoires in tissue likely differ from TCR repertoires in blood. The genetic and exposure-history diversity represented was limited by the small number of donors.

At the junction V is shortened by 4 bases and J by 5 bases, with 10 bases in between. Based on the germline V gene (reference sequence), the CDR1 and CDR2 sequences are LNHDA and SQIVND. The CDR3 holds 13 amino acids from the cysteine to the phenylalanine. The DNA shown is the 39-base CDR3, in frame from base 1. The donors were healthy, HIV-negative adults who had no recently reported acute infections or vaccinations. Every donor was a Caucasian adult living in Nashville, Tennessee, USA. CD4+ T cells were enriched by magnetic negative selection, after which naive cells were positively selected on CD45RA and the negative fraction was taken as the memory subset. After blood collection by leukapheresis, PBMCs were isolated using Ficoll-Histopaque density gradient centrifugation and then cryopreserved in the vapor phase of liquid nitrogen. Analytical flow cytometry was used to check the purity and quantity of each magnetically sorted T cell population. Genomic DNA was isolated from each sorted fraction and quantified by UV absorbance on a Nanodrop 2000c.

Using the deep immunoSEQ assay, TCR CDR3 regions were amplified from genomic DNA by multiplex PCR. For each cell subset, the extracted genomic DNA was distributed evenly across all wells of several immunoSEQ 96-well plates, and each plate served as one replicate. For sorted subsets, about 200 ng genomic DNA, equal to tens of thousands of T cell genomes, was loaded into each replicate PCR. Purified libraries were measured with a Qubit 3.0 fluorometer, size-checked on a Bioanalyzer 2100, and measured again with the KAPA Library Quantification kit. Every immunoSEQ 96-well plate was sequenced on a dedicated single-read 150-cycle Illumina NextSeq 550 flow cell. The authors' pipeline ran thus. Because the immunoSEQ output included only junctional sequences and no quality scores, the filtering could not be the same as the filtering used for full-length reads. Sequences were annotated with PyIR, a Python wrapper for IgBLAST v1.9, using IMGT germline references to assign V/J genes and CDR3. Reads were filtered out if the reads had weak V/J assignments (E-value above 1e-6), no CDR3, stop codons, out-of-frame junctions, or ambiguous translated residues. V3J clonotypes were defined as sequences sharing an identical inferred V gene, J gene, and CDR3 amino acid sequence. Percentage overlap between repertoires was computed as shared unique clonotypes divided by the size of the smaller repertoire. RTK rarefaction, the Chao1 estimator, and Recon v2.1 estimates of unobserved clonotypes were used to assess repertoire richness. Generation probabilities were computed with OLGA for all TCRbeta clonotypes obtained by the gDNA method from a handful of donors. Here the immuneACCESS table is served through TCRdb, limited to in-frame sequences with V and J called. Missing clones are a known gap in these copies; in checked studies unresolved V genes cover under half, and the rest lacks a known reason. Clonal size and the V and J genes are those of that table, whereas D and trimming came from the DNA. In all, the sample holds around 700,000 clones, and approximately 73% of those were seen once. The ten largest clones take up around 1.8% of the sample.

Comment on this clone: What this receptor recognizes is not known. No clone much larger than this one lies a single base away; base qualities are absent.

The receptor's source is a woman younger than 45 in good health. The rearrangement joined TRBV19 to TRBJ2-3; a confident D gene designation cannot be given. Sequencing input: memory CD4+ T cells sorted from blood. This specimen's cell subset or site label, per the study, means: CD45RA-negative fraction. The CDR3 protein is CASSTQGVDTQYF. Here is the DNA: TGTGCCAGTAGTACCCAAGGTGTAGATACGCAGTATTTT.